The 6 T cell receptor beta chains below all came from one sample that was sequenced in a study of metastatic and nonmetastatic thyroid tumors (dated by TCRdb to the early 2020s). The library was produced with PCR. TCRdb lists the instrument as Illumina HiSeq 4000. TCRdb applied fastp at Q25 and MiXCR to the public reads, then kept only in-frame beta chains. For this sample there are fewer than 25,000 clones; 25% to 30% appear just once. Roughly 3.3% of the sample lies in the top ten. Before undergoing thyroid surgery, none of the patients had been given any kind of treatment. The sequenced material came from blood. Every receptor here comes from a male donor with papillary thyroid cancer or a benign thyroid nodule (not recorded which). Some clones in this sample may be carry-over from other donors' samples.

The chain carries TRBV5-5 and TRBJ2-1, with TRBD1 as a possible D gene (6 bases). V lost 4 bases and J 0 bases, leaving 11 bases between the germline ends. CDR1 and CDR2 from the germline V gene are SGHKS and YYEKEE (reference sequence). This CDR3 has 15 amino acids. CDR3 nucleotides: TGTGCCAGCAGCGCAGGGGTGGTCTCCTACAATGAGCAGTTCTTC. Protein product: CASSAGVVSYNEQFF.

This clone is medium-sized (0.01 to 0.1%). The chain recombines TRBV28 with TRBJ1-2; D remains unclear. Germline CDR1 and CDR2: MDHEN and SYDVKM. CDR3 length: 12 residues. Trimming stripped 1 base from V and 8 bases from J, with 8 bases between. CDR3 bases: TGTGCCAGCAGTTTATATGGCCCGGGCTACACCTTC. This codes for CASSLYGPGYTF.

This clone was detected a few times. This chain connects TRBV6-2 or TRBV6-3 to TRBJ1-1; possible D gene TRBD1, 6 bases. This CDR3 comprises 14 residues. The germline gives CDR1 MNHEY, CDR2 SVGEGT. Trimming stripped 7 bases from V and 3 bases from J, with 15 bases between. The CDR3 DNA follows: TGTGCCAGCATGGAAGACAAGGGGGACACTGAAGCTTTCTTT. Translation gives CASMEDKGDTEAFF.

This clone is medium-sized within its sample. The chain combines TRBV19 with TRBJ1-2; D gene unclear. Germline CDR1 LNHDA, CDR2 SQIVND (reference sequence). The V end lost 3 bases, the J end lost 4 bases, and 6 bases lay between the germline ends. The CDR3 length is 12 residues. In DNA form, the CDR3 reads TGTGCCAGTAGTATCAGCTCCTATGGCTACACCTTC. Translated: CASSISSYGYTF.

This clone is a singleton in its sample. The chain uses TRBV5-1 and TRBJ1-4, with a tentative D call TRBD1 (5 bases). This CDR3 region has 15 residues. Germline-derived CDR1 and CDR2 are SGHRS and YFSETQ. With 4 bases removed from V and 5 bases from J, the gap between germline ends came to 15 bases. The CDR3 nucleotides are TGCGCCAGCAGCCAACGGACGGACATCAATGAAAAACTGTTTTTT. Protein product: CASSQRTDINEKLFF.

By frequency in the sample, this clone is medium-sized (0.01 to 0.1%). This chain joins TRBV15 and TRBJ2-7; 8 positions agree with TRBD1. CDR3 length: 14 residues. Per the germline V gene, CDR1 is LNHNV and CDR2 is YYDKDF (reference sequence). J was trimmed by 2 bases and V by 4 bases; bases with no gene match: 4. The CDR3 DNA reads as TGTGCCACCAGCAAAGACAGGGGACCCTACGAGCAGTACTTC. Protein sequence: CATSKDRGPYEQYF.